This TCR beta chain was documented in a study of T cells in Graves' hyperthyroidism and ophthalmopathy (dated 2019 in TCRdb). Study-level background: Peripheral blood samples were taken at initial diagnosis, before any treatment was given. To identify TCR V-J signatures that set the groups apart, the researchers used a discovery cohort of 90 to 100 patients, made up of roughly 45 with Graves' ophthalmopathy and about 60 with stable Graves' hyperthyroidism. An independent validation cohort of 18 to 20 hyperthyroidism patients and 15 or so patients who later progressed to ophthalmopathy tested prospective prediction of ophthalmopathy. The study also compared thyroid tissue and blood T-cell repertoires from roughly six Graves' hyperthyroidism patients. After sampling, hyperthyroidism patients received methimazole starting at 30 mg daily, and ophthalmopathy patients received high-dose intravenous methylprednisolone. The approximately 95 discovery patients were divided at random into training and test sets in a 7:3 ratio. The paper reports TCR Vbeta CDR3 sequencing of some 140 peripheral blood samples: 43 ophthalmopathy, 75 to 80 hyperthyroidism and approximately 17 progressor patients.

Study-level results and caveats: In validation, the model predicted progression to ophthalmopathy a median of roughly 6.5 months before onset, with over 60% sensitivity and roughly 73% specificity. Sample size was not statistically predetermined, and blinding of investigators to group allocation was not performed. Ophthalmopathy was separated from stable hyperthyroidism by a 13 V-J signature model, with 85% to 90% sensitivity and about 81% specificity obtained in cross-validation and 80%/75% obtained in testing. Most expanded thyroid clonotypes (frequency above 0.001) were also found in blood, which suggests that blood repertoires may mirror thyroid immune responses.

TCR beta CDR3 regions were amplified from RNA transcripts. The TCR CDR3 was subjected to a first round of RT-PCR using the HTBI primer set and the Qiagen OneStep RT-PCR kit. A second multiplex PCR round built the libraries, followed by size selection and purification. The libraries were sequenced on an Illumina HiSeq2000 using paired-end 100 bp reads. On the authors' methods: SOAPnuke was used to process the raw data, throwing out any read that contained adapters or uncalled bases, had a mean Phred below 15, or lacked an exact constant-primer or identifier match. COPE v1.2.5 was used to merge high-quality paired reads, and clonotypes were defined as unique nucleotide sequences. Clonotypes were aligned to IMGT TRBV, TRBD and TRBJ reference segments using MiTCR v1.1. The analysis included only V-J combinations with a frequency above 0.0001, which together covered roughly 99% of the repertoires. The TCS score was defined as F50 (clonal expansion) divided by E x V (chaos), with BLOSUM62-based TCRdist calculated between CDR3 peptides within each V-J. Welch's t-statistics and random forest reduced around 510 V-J features to 13, which were used in a naive Bayes classifier (R e1071). The raw public reads went through TCRdb reprocessing: fastp at Q25, MiXCR clone calling, in-frame beta chains kept. Each CDR3 protein gets just one entry, which takes the most common genes and DNA from the rows behind it. TCRdb's processing, not the authors' own work, is the source of the V and J calls. For this sample there are about 560,000 distinct CDR3 sequences; approximately 15% appear just once. The ten top clones hold about 20% of the sample.

Per the germline V gene, SNHLY is the CDR1 and FYNNEI is the CDR2. V was cut back by 10 bases and J by 2 bases, leaving a gap of 14 bases between them. Reading from cysteine to phenylalanine, the CDR3 counts 13 amino acids. The read is trimmed to its CDR3 DNA, 39 bases read in frame from base 1. Stable Graves' hyperthyroidism was defined as the absence of progression to ophthalmopathy over 18 months of follow-up. Hyperthyroidism patients were newly diagnosed, with disease duration under 2 months, and aged 18 to 65 years. Any patient with an uncontrolled infection, another autoimmune disease, pregnancy or lactation was excluded. Diagnoses relied on clinical symptoms, serum thyroxine and TRAb, thyroid ultrasound and orbital computed tomography. PBMCs were separated from roughly 9.6 ml of fresh peripheral blood using Ficoll-Paque density gradient centrifugation. Total RNA was extracted with Trizol reagent, and quality was checked on an Agilent 2100 Bioanalyzer.

This clonotype was seen a handful of times. It has no known antigen specificity. No base qualities exist here, and no much larger clone lies one base off it. This TCR was sampled from a woman aged 18-35 years with Graves' hyperthyroidism. This sequence uses TRBV2 and TRBJ2-5, with the D segment identity uncertain. Material for sequencing was blood. The DNA sequence follows: TGTGCCACCCAAGGGAAGCGACAAGAGACCCAGTACTTC. Its coded protein is CATQGKRQETQYF.